The T cell receptor (beta chain) described here comes from a study of T cells expressing NK-cell markers. At the level of the study: The authors derived TCR beta repertoires from sorted CD3+CD56+NKG2C+, CD3+CD56+NKG2C- and CD3+CD56-NKG2C+ T cells.

The study's findings and limits: In a few donors, dominant clonotypes made up roughly 25-60.1% of CD3+CD56-NKG2C+ cells. The contribution of dominant NKG2C+ clonotypes to CD8+ T cells in about six donors was roughly 1.0-7.5%. Whether expanded NKG2C+ T cell clones were HCMV-specific remained unclear.

Using the 5' RACE reads, TCRdb records one entry per CDR3 protein without DNA. The sample's table shows hundreds of thousands of distinct CDR3 sequences. Regarding this clonotype: As yet, its antigen is unknown.

CDR1 and CDR2 (germline): GTSNPN, SVGIG (reference sequence). The CDR3 runs 16 residues. The V and J genes are TRBV30 and TRBJ2-2; the TCRdb call, TRBD2, lacks DNA for checking. The sequence was obtained from a woman between 18 and 75 years old in good health. Sequenced material: blood T cells: a sorted CD56 or NKG2C T cell subset, CD4+ or CD8+ T cells, or bulk PBMC T cells (not recorded which). CDR3 amino acids: CAWRRRGLAFTGELFF.